The T cell receptor beta chain under discussion was sequenced for a study of T cells in Graves' hyperthyroidism and ophthalmopathy. General study findings and limits: Most clonotypes expanded in thyroid above 0.001 were likewise present in blood.

Hyperthyroidism in the patients, aged 18 to 65, was newly diagnosed and under 2 months in duration. Amplification of TCR beta CDR3 regions was performed using RNA transcripts as template. When the TCR CDR3 underwent first-round RT-PCR, the HTBI primer set was used. TCRdb fed the multiplex PCR reads into MiXCR, producing one record per CDR3 protein. Of roughly 250,000 distinct CDR3 sequences listed, roughly 15% are singletons. This clonotype was seen ten or more times. What it binds is not known. The specimen sequenced was blood. This clonotype originated in a woman aged 35 to 49 with Graves' hyperthyroidism that later progressed to Graves' ophthalmopathy.

The CDR3 sequence is CASSPVSAGGTVGEQFF. CDR3 sequence (DNA): TGCGCCAGCAGCCCTGTCTCTGCGGGAGGAACTGTCGGTGAGCAGTTCTTC. This chain connects TRBV5-1 to TRBJ2-1; 8 nucleotides align to TRBD2. The CDR3 loop spans 17 amino acids. From germline, CDR1 is SGHRS and CDR2 YFSETQ. V shed 4 bases, J shed 9 bases, and the junction held 18 bases outside the gene matches.